This T cell receptor (beta chain) was sequenced in a study of shared clonotypes between healthy human individuals. Broader study findings: Of the naive CD4 clonotypes, around 5% were shared across several donors.

This clone was recorded once. Its target is not known. Sequenced by immunoSEQ multiplex PCR; TCRdb stores in-frame clones only, minus some. The top ten clones hold under 2% of a sample with a few million clones, 93% of them seen once. Positive CCR7 selection of CD45RO-negative cells yielded the naive CD8 cells, and terminally differentiated effector memory CD45RA+ cells were excluded. The CDR3 runs to 14 residues. The ends were cut back, 4 bases at V and 10 bases at J, with 18 bases in the middle. From germline, CDR1 is SGHRS and CDR2 YFSETQ. The sequenced sample consisted of naive CD8+ T cells from PBMCs. The receptor was derived from a man between 18 and 35 years old in good health. Some clones in this sample may be carry-over from other donors' samples. The rearrangement uses TRBV5-1 and TRBJ2-1; tentatively, D is TRBD1 (6 bases). CDR3 in amino acids: CASSLPGQENEQFF. The CDR3, as DNA: TGCGCCAGCAGCCTGCCGGGACAAGAGAACGAGCAGTTCTTC.